Listed below are T cell receptor beta chains from one sample, sequenced in a study of PD-1 blockade in classical Hodgkin lymphoma. Data came from immunoSEQ multiplex PCR; TCRdb stores just in-frame clones and leaves some out. The sample holds over 25,000 clones; 72% are singletons and the top ten take approximately 4%. The sequencing used peripheral blood mononuclear cells (PBMCs), collected before the fourth cycle of nivolumab. The receptors shown here come from a human donor with classical Hodgkin lymphoma. The CDR3 runs from the conserved cysteine through the conserved F or W. The D gene is left open where the match is weak. The listing skips clone size in some rows; elsewhere it reads once, few, many or a size class.

>once|TRBV2|TRBJ2-3|TRBD1
TGTGCCAGCAGAGAAGAAGACAGGGAGACAGATACGCAGTATTTT
CASREEDRETDTQYF
>NA|TRBV14|TRBJ2-2|NA
TGTGCCAGCAGCCAACTGCTCACCGGGGAGCTGTTTTTT
CASSQLLTGELFF
>few|TRBV9|TRBJ1-3|NA
TGTGCCAGCAGCGGAGGGGCTATCTCTGGAAACACCATATATTTT
CASSGGAISGNTIYF
>NA|TRBV27|TRBJ1-1|NA
TGTGCCAGCACGGGAGGGGACACTGAAGCTTTCTTT
CASTGGDTEAFF
>few|TRBV28|TRBJ2-7|NA
TGTGCCAGCAGTTTATTATACTCCGCCTACGAGCAGTACTTC
CASSLLYSAYEQYF
>NA|TRBV14|TRBJ2-2|TRBD1
TGTGCCAGCAGCCAAGATAGGGGGCGCACCGGGGAGCTGTTTTTT
CASSQDRGRTGELFF
>NA|TRBV18|TRBJ1-5|NA
TGTGCCAGCTCACCCGGAGGAAGCAATCAGCCCCAGCATTTT
CASSPGGSNQPQHF
>NA|TRBV6-5|TRBJ2-7|TRBD2
TGTGCCAGCAGTTACTACCAGCGGGACTACGAGCAGTACTTC
CASSYYQRDYEQYF
>NA|TRBV5-6|TRBJ1-1|NA
TGTGCCAGCAGCCAAGGGGCGACGAACACTGGAGCTTTCTTT
CASSQGATNTGAFF
>NA|TRBV9|TRBJ1-1|NA
TGTGCCAGCAGCGTAGCAGATCTGAACACTGAAGCTTTCTTT
CASSVADLNTEAFF
>NA|TRBV5-4|TRBJ2-7|NA
TGTGCCAGCAGCTTGGCTACAGGGAGATACGAGCAGTACTTC
CASSLATGRYEQYF
>NA|TRBV6-5|TRBJ1-2|NA
TGTGCCAGCACCTCCGACAGCAGCTATGGCTACACCTTC
CASTSDSSYGYTF
>once|TRBV7-2|TRBJ1-4|NA
TGTGCCAGCAGCTTTGGGCGGGGGTCTGAAAAACTGTTTTTT
CASSFGRGSEKLFF
>NA|TRBV6-5|TRBJ1-2|NA
TGTGCCAGCAGTTACGGAGGGTCGTACTATGGCTACACCTTC
CASSYGGSYYGYTF
>NA|TRBV12-5|TRBJ1-1|NA
TGTGCTAGTGGTTTGGTGATAGGGGGAGGCACTGAAGCTTTCTTT
CASGLVIGGGTEAFF
>NA|TRBV5-6|TRBJ2-7|TRBD2
TGTGCCAGCAGCTCTTTATTTTCGGGACTAGCGGTCTACGAGCAGTACTTC
CASSSLFSGLAVYEQYF
>NA|TRBV10-2|TRBJ1-2|NA
TGCGCCAGCACCCACGGATACGAGGATGGCTACACCTTC
CASTHGYEDGYTF
>NA|TRBV10-3|TRBJ2-7|TRBD2
TGTGCCATCAAGCCTAGCGGGGCGACCTACGAGCAGTACTTC
CAIKPSGATYEQYF
>NA|TRBV6-5|TRBJ1-3|NA
TGTGCCAGCAGTTACTCGGCGGGGGCTGGTGGAAACACCATATATTTT
CASSYSAGAGGNTIYF
>NA|TRBV6-5|TRBJ2-5|NA
TGTGCCAGCAGTAAAACAGCGCAAGAGACCCAGTACTTC
CASSKTAQETQYF
>NA|TRBV28|TRBJ2-7|NA
TGTGCCAGGGTTTACGAGCAGTACTTC
CARVYEQYF
>once|TRBV27|TRBJ2-7|TRBD1
TGTGCCAGCAGTTTATCGGGGTACAGGGGAAGCCACGAGCAGTACTTC
CASSLSGYRGSHEQYF
>NA|TRBV27|TRBJ2-4|TRBD1
TGTGCCAGCAGTCAGATAGACAGGGTTGAGGACATTCAGTACTTC
CASSQIDRVEDIQYF
>NA|TRBV28|TRBJ1-2|NA
TGTGCCAGCAGTTTGGGGCACAGCTATGGCTACACCTTC
CASSLGHSYGYTF
>NA|TRBV11-1|TRBJ2-1|NA
TGTGCCAGCAGCCCGCGGATCCGCGGTGAGCAGTTCTTC
CASSPRIRGEQFF